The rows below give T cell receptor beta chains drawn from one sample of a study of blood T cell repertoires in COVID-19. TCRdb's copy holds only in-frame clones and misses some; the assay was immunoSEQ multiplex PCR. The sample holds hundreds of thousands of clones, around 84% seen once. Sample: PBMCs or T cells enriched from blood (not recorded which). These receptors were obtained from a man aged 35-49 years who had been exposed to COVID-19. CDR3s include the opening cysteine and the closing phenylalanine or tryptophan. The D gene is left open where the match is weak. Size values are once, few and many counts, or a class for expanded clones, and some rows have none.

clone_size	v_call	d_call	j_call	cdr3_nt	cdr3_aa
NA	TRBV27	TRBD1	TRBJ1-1	TGTGCCAGCAGTTTCAGGACAGGGGGGGCAGCTTTCTTT	CASSFRTGGAAFF
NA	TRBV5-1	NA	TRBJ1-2	TGCGCCAGCGCCGACGGCAGGGATCCTGGCTACACCTTC	CASADGRDPGYTF
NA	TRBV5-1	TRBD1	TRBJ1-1	TGCGCCAGCAGCGGGACAGGGATGAACACTGAAGCTTTCTTT	CASSGTGMNTEAFF
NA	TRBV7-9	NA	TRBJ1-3	TGTGCCAGCAGCCCAAGAAGGGGGGGAAACACCATATATTTT	CASSPRRGGNTIYF
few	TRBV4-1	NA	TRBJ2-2	TGCGCCAGCAGCCAAGGACAGACCACCGGGGAGCTGTTTTTT	CASSQGQTTGELFF
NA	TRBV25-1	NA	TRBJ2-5	TGTGCCAGCAGTCAGGGAGGAGGAGGAAAAGAGACCCAGTACTTC	CASSQGGGGKETQYF
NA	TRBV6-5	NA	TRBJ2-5	TGTGCCGGACGAGGGGGAATCTTTCCAGAGACCCAGTACTTC	CAGRGGIFPETQYF
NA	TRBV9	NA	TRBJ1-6	TGTGCCAGCAGCGTAGATCAAGGGGATTCACCCCTCCACTTT	CASSVDQGDSPLHF
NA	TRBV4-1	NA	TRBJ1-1	TGCGCCAGCAGCCCGGGGAGGACTGAAGCTTTCTTT	CASSPGRTEAFF
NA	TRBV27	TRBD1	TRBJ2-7	TGTGCCAGCAGTCTAGGACAGGGGGAATTTGGCGAGCAGTACTTC	CASSLGQGEFGEQYF
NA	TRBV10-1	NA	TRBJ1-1	TGCGCCAGCAGACAGGCAGGGAACACTGAAGCTTTCTTT	CASRQAGNTEAFF
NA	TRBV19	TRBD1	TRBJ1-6	TGTGCCAGTAGGGAAGGCCGACAGGGGAATTCACCCCTCCACTTT	CASREGRQGNSPLHF
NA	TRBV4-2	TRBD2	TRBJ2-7	TGTGCCAGCAGCCTCGGGGTCCTTACGGCGGGAGGGCCTTCCTACGAGCAGTACTTC	CASSLGVLTAGGPSYEQYF
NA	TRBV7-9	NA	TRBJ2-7	TGTGCCAGCAGCTTAGGAACGGGATTGGAGCACGAGCAGTACTTC	CASSLGTGLEHEQYF
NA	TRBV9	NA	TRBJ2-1	TGTGCCAGCATTCCTAGACTTCATGAGCAGTTCTTC	CASIPRLHEQFF
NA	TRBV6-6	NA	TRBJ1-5	TGTGCCAGTACAGGGATAAGCAATCAGCCCCAGCATTTT	CASTGISNQPQHF
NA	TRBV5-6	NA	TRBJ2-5	TGTGCCAGCAGCTTTGTAATCGCAAACAGGGGAGGAGAGACCCAGTACTTC	CASSFVIANRGGETQYF
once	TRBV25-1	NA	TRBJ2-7	TGTGCCAGCAGTGAATCAATCCACGAGCGGGTCCTGGGGGAGCAGTACTTC	CASSESIHERVLGEQYF
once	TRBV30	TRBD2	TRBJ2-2	TGTGCCTGGACGGGACTAGTTCCCACCGGGGAGCTGTTTTTT	CAWTGLVPTGELFF
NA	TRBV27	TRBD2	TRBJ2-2	TGTGCCAGCATCGTTTCGGGAGGGTCCGGCGGGGAGCTGTTTTTT	CASIVSGGSGGELFF
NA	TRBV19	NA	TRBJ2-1	TGTGCCAGTGCCCGGGGCTACAATGAGCAGTTCTTC	CASARGYNEQFF
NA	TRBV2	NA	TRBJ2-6	TGTGCCAGCAGTAATGACAGATCCGGGGCCAACGTCCTGACTTTC	CASSNDRSGANVLTF
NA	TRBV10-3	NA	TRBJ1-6	TGTGCCATCAGTTCTACCGGGACTACCAATTCACCCCTCCACTTT	CAISSTGTTNSPLHF
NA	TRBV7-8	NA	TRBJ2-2	TGTGCCAGCAGCTTAGTATCGCGCCGGGAGCTGTTTTTT	CASSLVSRRELFF
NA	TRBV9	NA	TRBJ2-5	TGTGCCAGCAGCGTATCAGGGTACCAAGAGACCCAGTACTTC	CASSVSGYQETQYF
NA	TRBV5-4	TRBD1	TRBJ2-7	TGTGCCAGCAGCCAGGGGGCCGCAGGGCCCTACGAGCAGTACTTC	CASSQGAAGPYEQYF
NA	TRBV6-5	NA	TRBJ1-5	TGTGCCAGCAGCTACGACGAAAGGAGCCAGCCCCAGCATTTT	CASSYDERSQPQHF
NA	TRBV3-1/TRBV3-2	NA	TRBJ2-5	TGTGCCAGCAGCCAGGGGGCCCGGGAAAAGACCCAGTACTTC	CASSQGAREKTQYF
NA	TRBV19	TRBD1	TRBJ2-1	TGTGCCAGTAGTTCCGGGACAGGGGTTCTCAATGAGCAGTTCTTC	CASSSGTGVLNEQFF
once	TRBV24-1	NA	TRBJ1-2	TGTGCCACCAGTGATTTTGGAGGTAACTATGGCTACACCTTC	CATSDFGGNYGYTF
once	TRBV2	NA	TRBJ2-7	TGTGCCAGCAGCCCAGGCCGAAGCTCCTACGAGCAGTACTTC	CASSPGRSSYEQYF